This T cell receptor (beta chain) came from a study of cytomegalovirus exposure and HLA in healthy donors. This clone has just a few counts. As yet, its antigen is unknown. Points from the study as a whole: The majority of TCR sequences were rare, yet some public TCRs appeared in many donors.

With 2 bases removed from V and 2 bases from J, the gap between germline ends came to 14 bases. Germline lookup yields CDR1 SGHRS and CDR2 YFSETQ. There are 16 residues in the CDR3. 13 Jbeta primers and 60 Vbeta primers were used for the PCR. Some clones are missing from TCRdb's copy, which holds only in-frame ones; the method was immunoSEQ multiplex PCR. The table has roughly 140,000 clones, over 70% seen once; the top ten hold approximately 5.1%. The receptor's source is a male donor in good health and CMV-seronegative. The chain uses TRBV5-1 and TRBJ2-1, with a tentative D call TRBD2 (6 bases). Material: PBMCs. As DNA, the CDR3 is TGCGCCAGCAGCTTCTCACTAGCCCAACCCTACAATGAGCAGTTCTTC. This sequence encodes CASSFSLAQPYNEQFF.